This TCR beta chain originates from a study of T cell changes during pregnancy in multiple sclerosis. Measured with immunoSEQ multiplex PCR; TCRdb has only the in-frame clones, and not every one. The table lists almost 40,000 clones, about 93% of them singletons. The ends lost 5 bases at V and 9 bases at J; junction bases unmatched: 6. Germline CDR1 and CDR2: SEHNR and FQNEAQ (reference sequence). The CDR3 length is 12 residues. The specimen comprised CD4+ T cells from peripheral blood mononuclear cells, sampled in the third trimester of pregnancy. J is TRBJ1-2 and V is TRBV7-9; 7 nucleotides agree with TRBD1. This clonotype was obtained from a female donor in good health, enrolled as a control in a pregnancy study. The CDR3 loop is CASSPGTESYTF. The CDR3 DNA follows: TGTGCCAGCAGCCCCGGGACAGAGAGCTACACCTTC.